Presented here are 8 T cell receptor beta chains from one specimen sequenced in a study of blood T cell repertoires in COVID-19. Only in-frame clones appear in the TCRdb table, and some are missing; sequencing was by immunoSEQ multiplex PCR. The sample has about 330,000 clones; nearly 90% are singletons. Source material: PBMCs or T cells enriched from blood (not recorded which). The receptors derive from a woman under 40 who had recovered from COVID-19.

This clone has only one observation. The chain couples TRBV3-1 (or the pseudogene TRBV3-2) to TRBJ1-1, with 7 nucleotides matching TRBD1. V lost 2 bases and J lost 4; bases outside the gene matches: 13. The CDR3 totals 17 residues. Per germline, CDR1 LGHDT and CDR2 YNNKEL (reference sequence). The CDR3 DNA is TGTGCCAGCAGCCAACTTAGACAGGGATCTCGAGGCACTGAAGCTTTCTTT. Translating it yields CASSQLRQGSRGTEAFF.

The V call is TRBV6-5, the J call TRBJ2-7; possibly TRBD1 for D (5 bases). This CDR3 comprises 13 residues. Per germline, CDR1 MNHEY and CDR2 SVGAGI. The germline V and J ends were trimmed by 2 bases and 5 bases, with 10 bases remaining between them. Written as DNA, the CDR3 is TGTGCCAGCAGTTACCGGGCCAGGGACGAGCAGTACTTC. It specifies CASSYRARDEQYF.

This chain links TRBV19 with TRBJ2-2; D is possibly TRBD2 (5 bases). Germline-derived CDR1 and CDR2 are LNHDA and SQIVND (reference sequence). The CDR3 is made up of 15 amino acids. V lost 5 bases to trimming and J lost 4 bases, with 14 bases between them. The CDR3 spells CASSVDYRGTGELFF. In DNA, the CDR3 is TGTGCCAGTAGTGTCGACTACCGAGGCACCGGGGAGCTGTTTTTT.

The chain has TRBV6-5 and TRBJ1-2; weak D call: TRBD1 (6 bases). Trimming cost V 4 bases and J 8 bases, with 11 bases left between them. Germline CDR1 MNHEY, CDR2 SVGAGI. CDR3 length: 12 residues. The CDR3 protein is CASSFGGAGYTF. In DNA, the CDR3 is TGTGCCAGCAGTTTTGGGGGGGCGGGCTACACCTTC.

This clone was seen at least ten times. V and J are TRBV7-9 and TRBJ1-1; 10 bases line up with TRBD1. The CDR3 has 14 amino acids. Per the germline V gene, CDR1 is SEHNR and CDR2 is FQNEAQ (reference sequence). V shed 1 base, J shed 11 bases, and the junction held 7 bases outside the gene matches. The CDR3 nucleotides are TGTGCCAGCAGCTTAGGGGTGACAGGGGGCCAGGCTTTCTTT. Residues: CASSLGVTGGQAFF.

The chain couples TRBV6-5 to TRBJ1-1; a weak D match, TRBD1 (6 bases). V was shortened by 2 bases and J by 7 bases, with 8 bases between the two germline ends. The germline V gene has CDR1 MNHEY and CDR2 SVGAGI. This CDR3 spans 12 amino acids. CDR3 nucleotides: TGTGCCAGCAGTTACGGGACACGTGAAGCTTTCTTT. Translation: CASSYGTREAFF.

The chain joins TRBV10-2 to TRBJ1-1; TRBD1 is a possible D gene (6 bases). The germline gives CDR1 WSHSY, CDR2 SAAADI. CDR3 length: 14 amino acids. The ends were cut back, 5 bases at V and 3 bases at J, with 13 bases in the middle. The CDR3 DNA reads as TGCGCCAGCAGTCGAGGGGGATATGACACTGAAGCTTTCTTT. Translating it yields CASSRGGYDTEAFF.

J is TRBJ1-1 and V is TRBV11-3, with TRBD1 identical over 8 bases. With V trimmed by 3 bases and J by 6 bases, 6 bases remained unmatched. The CDR3 has 14 residues. CDR1 is SGHNT, CDR2 YENEEA, per germline. The DNA for the CDR3 is TGTGCCAGCAGCTTGGGCAGGGGGCCAGCTGAAGCTTTCTTT. This codes for CASSLGRGPAEAFF.